The present T cell receptor (beta chain) was sequenced within a study of T cells after yellow fever vaccination. CDR1 is MNHNS, CDR2 SASEGT, per germline. The V gene lost 11 bases and the J gene lost 0 bases, with 17 bases spanning the gap. The CDR3 extends over 14 amino acids. Whole-study results and caveats: From the bulk population, abundant clonotypes could contaminate and appear within FACS-sorted repertoires. Researchers noted that a small share of clonotypes showed up in both CD4 and CD8 compartments. Detected again after the booster were most primary-vaccination clones, at 95% to 98% CD4 and about 90% CD8.

Template-switching 5'RACE yielded the TCR cDNA; a universal primer site and UMIs were added in the process. TCRdb re-derived calls from the 5' RACE reads in MiXCR, one entry per CDR3 protein. The profile shows about 630,000 distinct CDR3 sequences, about 12% of them singletons. This clonotype appeared a few times. Its antigen is unidentified. The clonotype originates from a man younger than 45 who received the YFV17D yellow fever vaccine. The V call is TRBV6-1, the J call TRBJ2-7; tentative D call: TRBD1 (7 bases). The sample was PBMCs, taken on the day of the yellow fever booster vaccination. This chain's CDR3 is CAGQAGFPSYEQYF. The CDR3 DNA reads as TGTGCCGGACAGGCGGGGTTTCCCTCCTACGAGCAGTACTTC.